Given below is one T cell receptor beta chain in context. This record belongs to a study of T cell changes during pregnancy in multiple sclerosis. CDR3 length: 13 residues. The J segment lost 4 bases and the V segment lost 9 bases, leaving 9 bases of the junction unmatched. The germline CDR1 and CDR2 sequences are SGHNT and YYREEE (reference sequence). The method was immunoSEQ multiplex PCR; TCRdb's version includes in-frame clones alone and lacks a portion of them. This repertoire shows around 54,000 clones, 80% to 95% found once; its top ten account for roughly 0.6%. This TCR was sampled from a female donor in good health, enrolled as a control in a pregnancy study. The chain joins TRBV5-4 to TRBJ2-5; 7 positions match TRBD1. This material consisted of CD4+ T cells from peripheral blood mononuclear cells, taken after pregnancy. As DNA, the CDR3 is TGTGCCACAGGAAGAGGGGGCCGAGAGACCCAGTACTTC. This encodes CATGRGGRETQYF.